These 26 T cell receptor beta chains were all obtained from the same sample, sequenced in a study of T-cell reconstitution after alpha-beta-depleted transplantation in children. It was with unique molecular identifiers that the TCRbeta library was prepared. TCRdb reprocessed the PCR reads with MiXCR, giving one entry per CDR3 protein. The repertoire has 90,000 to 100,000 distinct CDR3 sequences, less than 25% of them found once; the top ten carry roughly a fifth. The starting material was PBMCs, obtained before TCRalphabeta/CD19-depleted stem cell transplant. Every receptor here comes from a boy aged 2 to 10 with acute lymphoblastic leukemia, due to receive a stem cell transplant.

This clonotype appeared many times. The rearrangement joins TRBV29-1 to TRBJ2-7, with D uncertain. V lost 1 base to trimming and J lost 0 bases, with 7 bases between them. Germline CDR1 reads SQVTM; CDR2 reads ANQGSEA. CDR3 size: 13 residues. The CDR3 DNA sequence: TGCAGCGTTGAAGGCCAGACCTCCTACGAGCAGTACTTC. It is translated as CSVEGQTSYEQYF.

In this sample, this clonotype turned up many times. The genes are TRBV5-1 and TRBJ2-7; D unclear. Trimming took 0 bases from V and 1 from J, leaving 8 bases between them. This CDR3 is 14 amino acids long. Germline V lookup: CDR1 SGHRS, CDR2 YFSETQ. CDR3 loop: CASSLVPVSYEQYF. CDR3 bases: TGCGCCAGCAGCTTGGTTCCGGTATCCTACGAGCAGTACTTC.

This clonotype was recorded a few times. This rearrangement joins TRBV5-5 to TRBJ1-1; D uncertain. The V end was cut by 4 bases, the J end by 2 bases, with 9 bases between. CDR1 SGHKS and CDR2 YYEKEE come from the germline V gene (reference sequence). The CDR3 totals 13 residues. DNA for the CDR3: TGTGCCAGCAGCGGCCACTTAAACACTGAAGCTTTCTTT. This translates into CASSGHLNTEAFF.

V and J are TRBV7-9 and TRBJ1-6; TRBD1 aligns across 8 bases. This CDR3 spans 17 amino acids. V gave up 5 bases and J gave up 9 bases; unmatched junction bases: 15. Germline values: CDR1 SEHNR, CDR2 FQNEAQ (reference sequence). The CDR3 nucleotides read TGTGCCAGCAGCACACACGAACAGACAGGGGTCAGTTCACCCCTCCACTTT. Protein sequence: CASSTHEQTGVSSPLHF.

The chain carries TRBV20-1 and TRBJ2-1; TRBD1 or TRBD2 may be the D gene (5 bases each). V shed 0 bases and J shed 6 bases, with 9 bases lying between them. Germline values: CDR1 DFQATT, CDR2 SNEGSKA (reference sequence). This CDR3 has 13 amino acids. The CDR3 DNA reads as TGCAGTGCTAGAGAAGGGGACCTCAATGAGCAGTTCTTC. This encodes CSAREGDLNEQFF.

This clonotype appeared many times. CDR3 bases: TGTGCCAGCAGTTTCCATGGGACAGGAGGCTACGAGCAGTACTTC. Amino acid sequence: CASSFHGTGGYEQYF. The V call is TRBV28, the J call TRBJ2-7; 8 bases fit TRBD1. Germline CDR1 MDHEN, CDR2 SYDVKM. CDR3 size: 15 residues. With V trimmed by 3 bases and J by 3 bases, 7 bases remained unmatched. The full variable domain, with the rest looked up from reference TRBV28 and TRBJ2-7, is DVKVTQSSRYLVKRTGEKVFLECVQDMDHENMFWYRQDPGLGLRLIYFSYDVKMKEKGDIPEGYSVSREKKERFSLILESASTNQTSMYLCASSFHGTGGYEQYFGPGTRLTVT.

The CDR3 sequence is CSTQGPLNYGYTF. CDR3 DNA sequence: TGCAGCACACAGGGTCCCCTTAACTATGGCTACACCTTC. The chain uses TRBV20-1 and TRBJ1-2; a possible D gene is TRBD1 (6 bases). Germline values: CDR1 DFQATT, CDR2 SNEGSKA (reference sequence). CDR3 length equals 13 residues.

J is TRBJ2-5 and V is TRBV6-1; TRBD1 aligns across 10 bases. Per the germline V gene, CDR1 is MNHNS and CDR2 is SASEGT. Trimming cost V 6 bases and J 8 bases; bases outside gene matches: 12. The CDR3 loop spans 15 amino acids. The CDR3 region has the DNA TGTGCCAGCAGCCCCAGACAGGGGGCACTTGTTACCCAGTACTTC. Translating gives CASSPRQGALVTQYF.

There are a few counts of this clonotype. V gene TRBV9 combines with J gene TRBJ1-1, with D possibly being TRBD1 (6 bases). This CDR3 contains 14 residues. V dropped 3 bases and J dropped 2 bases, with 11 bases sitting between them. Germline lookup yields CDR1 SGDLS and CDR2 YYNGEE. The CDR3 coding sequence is TGTGCCAGCAGCGCCCGACAGGCTAACACTGAAGCTTTCTTT. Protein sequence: CASSARQANTEAFF.

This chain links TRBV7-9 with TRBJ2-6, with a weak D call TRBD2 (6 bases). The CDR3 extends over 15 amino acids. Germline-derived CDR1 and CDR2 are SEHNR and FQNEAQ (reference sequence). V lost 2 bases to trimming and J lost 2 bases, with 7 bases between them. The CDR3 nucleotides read TGTGCCAGCAGCTTATGGGGGGCTGGGGCCAACGTCCTGACTTTC. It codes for CASSLWGAGANVLTF.

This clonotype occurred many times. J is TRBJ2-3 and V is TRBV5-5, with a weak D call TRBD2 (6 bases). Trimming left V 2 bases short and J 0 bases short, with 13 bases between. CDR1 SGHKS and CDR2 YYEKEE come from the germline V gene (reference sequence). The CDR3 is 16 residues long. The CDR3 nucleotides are TGTGCCAGCAGCTTAGTTAGCGGAGGTAGCACAGATACGCAGTATTTT. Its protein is CASSLVSGGSTDTQYF.

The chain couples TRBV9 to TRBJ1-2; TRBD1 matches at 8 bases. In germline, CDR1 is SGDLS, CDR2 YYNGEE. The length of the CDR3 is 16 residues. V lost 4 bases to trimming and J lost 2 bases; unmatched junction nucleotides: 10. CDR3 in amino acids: CASSPQPGQANYGYTF. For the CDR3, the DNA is TGTGCCAGCAGCCCCCAGCCGGGACAGGCAAACTATGGCTACACCTTC.

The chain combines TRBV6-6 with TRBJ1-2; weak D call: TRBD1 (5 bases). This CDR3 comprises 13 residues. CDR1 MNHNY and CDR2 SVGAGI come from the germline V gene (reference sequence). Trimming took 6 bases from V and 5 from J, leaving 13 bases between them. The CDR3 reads CASRDQGWYGYTF. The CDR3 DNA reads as TGTGCCAGCAGGGATCAGGGTTGGTATGGCTACACCTTC.

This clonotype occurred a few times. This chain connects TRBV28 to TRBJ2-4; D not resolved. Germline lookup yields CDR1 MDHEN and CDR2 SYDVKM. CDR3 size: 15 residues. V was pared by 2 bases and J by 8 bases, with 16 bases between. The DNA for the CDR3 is TGTGCCAGCAGTTTAGGTCCGGCTTTGATGGACATTCAGTACTTC. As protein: CASSLGPALMDIQYF.

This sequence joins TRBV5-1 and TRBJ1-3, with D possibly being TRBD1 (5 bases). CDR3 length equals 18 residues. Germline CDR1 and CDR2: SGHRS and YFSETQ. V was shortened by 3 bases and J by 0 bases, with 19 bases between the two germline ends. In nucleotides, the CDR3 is TGCGCCAGCAGCTCGGACCCCGGGGCCGTCGGCTCTGGAAACACCATATATTTT. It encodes CASSSDPGAVGSGNTIYF.

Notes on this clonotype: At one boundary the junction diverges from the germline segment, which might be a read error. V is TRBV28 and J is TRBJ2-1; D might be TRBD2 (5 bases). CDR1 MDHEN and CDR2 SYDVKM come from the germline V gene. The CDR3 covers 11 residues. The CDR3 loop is CASTLAGSQIF. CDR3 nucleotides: TGTGCCAGTACTCTAGCTGGATCTCAGATCTTC. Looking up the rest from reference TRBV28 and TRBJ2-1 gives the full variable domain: DVKVTQSSRYLVKRTGEKVFLECVQDMDHENMFWYRQDPGLGLRLIYFSYDVKMKEKGDIPEGYSVSREKKERFSLILESASTNQTSMYLCASTLAGSQIFGPGTRLTVL.

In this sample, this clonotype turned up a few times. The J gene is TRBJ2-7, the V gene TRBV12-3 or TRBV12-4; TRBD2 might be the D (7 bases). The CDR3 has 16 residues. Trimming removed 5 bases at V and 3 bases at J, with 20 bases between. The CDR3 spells CASSLEGGALLYEQYF. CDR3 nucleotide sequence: TGTGCCAGCAGTCTCGAAGGGGGGGCACTTCTCTACGAGCAGTACTTC.

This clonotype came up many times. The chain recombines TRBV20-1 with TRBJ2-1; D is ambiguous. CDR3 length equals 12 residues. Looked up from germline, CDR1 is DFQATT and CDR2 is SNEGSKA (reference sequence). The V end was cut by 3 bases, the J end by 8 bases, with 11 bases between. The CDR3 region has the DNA TGCAGTGCTAGCAGGAATTGGGATGAGCAGTTCTTC. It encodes CSASRNWDEQFF.

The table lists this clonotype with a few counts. The CDR3 nucleotides read TGCGCCAGCAGCCACCAGACTAGCGGAGGGGCGGTCACCGGGGAGCTGTTTTTT. It encodes CASSHQTSGGAVTGELFF. The chain has TRBV4-1 and TRBJ2-2; 9 nucleotides line up with TRBD2. Trimming took 3 bases from V and 4 from J; bases not matched to a gene: 12. There are 18 residues in the CDR3. Per germline, CDR1 MGHRA and CDR2 YSYEKL.

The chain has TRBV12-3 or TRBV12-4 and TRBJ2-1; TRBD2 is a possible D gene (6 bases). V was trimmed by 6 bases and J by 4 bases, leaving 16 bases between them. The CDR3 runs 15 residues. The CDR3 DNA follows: TGTGCCAGCAGACTCAGCGGAGGGGCGTACAATGAGCAGTTCTTC. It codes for CASRLSGGAYNEQFF.

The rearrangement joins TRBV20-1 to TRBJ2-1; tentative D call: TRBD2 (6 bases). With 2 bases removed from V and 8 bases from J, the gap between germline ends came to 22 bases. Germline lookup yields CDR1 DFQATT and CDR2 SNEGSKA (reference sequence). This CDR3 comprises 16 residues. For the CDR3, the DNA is TGCAGTGCTAGATCCCCCAGGAGCGGAGGGTGGGATGAGCAGTTCTTC. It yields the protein CSARSPRSGGWDEQFF.

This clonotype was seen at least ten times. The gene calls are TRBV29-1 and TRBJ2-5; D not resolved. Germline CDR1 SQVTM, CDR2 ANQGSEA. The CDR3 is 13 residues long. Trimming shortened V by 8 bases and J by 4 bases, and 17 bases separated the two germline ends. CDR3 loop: CSTLIVIGETQYF. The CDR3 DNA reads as TGCAGCACCCTAATCGTGATCGGAGAGACCCAGTACTTC.

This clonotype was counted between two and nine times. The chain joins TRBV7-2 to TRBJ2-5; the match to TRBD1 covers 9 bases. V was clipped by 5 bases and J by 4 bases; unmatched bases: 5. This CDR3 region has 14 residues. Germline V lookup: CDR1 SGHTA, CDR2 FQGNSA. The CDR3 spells CASSRDRAGETQYF. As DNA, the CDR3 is TGTGCCAGCAGCAGGGACAGGGCGGGAGAGACCCAGTACTTC.

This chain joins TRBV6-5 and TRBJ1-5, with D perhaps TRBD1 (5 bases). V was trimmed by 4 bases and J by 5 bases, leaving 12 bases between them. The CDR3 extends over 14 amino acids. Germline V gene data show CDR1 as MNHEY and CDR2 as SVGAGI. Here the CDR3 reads CASSSQGAYQPQHF. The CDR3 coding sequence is TGTGCCAGCAGTTCCCAGGGAGCATATCAGCCCCAGCATTTT.

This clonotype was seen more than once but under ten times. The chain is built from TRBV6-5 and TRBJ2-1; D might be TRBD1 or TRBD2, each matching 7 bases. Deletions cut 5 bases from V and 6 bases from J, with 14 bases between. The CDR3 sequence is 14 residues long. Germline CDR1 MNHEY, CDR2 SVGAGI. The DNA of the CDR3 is TGTGCCAGCAGTCACCAGGGGGGGGGCAATGAGCAGTTCTTC. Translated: CASSHQGGGNEQFF.

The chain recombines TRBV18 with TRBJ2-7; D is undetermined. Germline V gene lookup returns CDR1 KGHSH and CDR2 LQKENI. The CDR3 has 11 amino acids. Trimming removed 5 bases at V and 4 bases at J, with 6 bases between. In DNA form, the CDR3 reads TGTGCCAGCTCATCCCGGTACGAGCAGTACTTC. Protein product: CASSSRYEQYF.